The T cell receptor (beta chain) under discussion was sequenced for a study of T-cell reconstitution after alpha-beta-depleted transplantation in children. This clonotype was recorded a few times. What it recognizes is unknown. Overall study results and limits: Roughly two months post-transplant, alpha-beta T cells reportedly originated from several hundred graft clones that had expanded. Diversity and T-cell counts at one year after transplant derived mostly from new T cells. Surviving recipient T cells and thymic progenitors produced the high day-60 TCRbeta diversity seen in some patients.

Unique molecular identifiers were built into the TCRbeta library. TCRdb re-analysed the PCR reads in MiXCR, keeping a single row per CDR3 protein. In the table there are fewer than 700,000 distinct CDR3 sequences, under 15% of which are singletons. The germline V gene encodes CDR1 SGHTA and CDR2 FQGNSA. This CDR3 has 16 amino acids. The V and J ends lost 6 bases and 0 bases, in that order; junction bases with no gene match: 7. The clonotype was recovered from a male patient aged 10 to 17 who had a stem cell transplant for acute myeloid leukemia, so the T cells may come from the graft donor. This specimen was PBMCs, mostly from graft donor cells, taken 360 days after TCRalphabeta/CD19-depleted stem cell transplant. This chain connects TRBV7-2 to TRBJ2-3; TRBD2 matches 9 bases. CDR3 sequence (DNA): TGTGCCAGCAGGGGGCGGGAGGGCCTGAGCACAGATACGCAGTATTTT. Its translation is CASRGREGLSTDTQYF. Drawing the rest from reference TRBV7-2 and TRBJ2-3, the complete variable domain is GAGVSQSPSNKVTEKGKDVELRCDPISGHTALYWYRQSLGQGLEFLIYFQGNSAPDKSGLPSDRFSAERTGGSVSTLTIQRTQQEDSAVYLCASRGREGLSTDTQYFGPGTRLTVL.